What follows describes a single TCR beta chain. RNA in amounts of about 0.5 to 1 ug was reverse transcribed with random hexamers. An immunoSEQ multiplex PCR generated amplified TCR beta CDR3 products spanning 54 Vbeta and 13 Jbeta. TCRdb re-analysed the immunoSEQ multiplex PCR reads in MiXCR, keeping a single row per CDR3 protein. In the table there are about 130,000 distinct CDR3 sequences, over 75% of which are singletons. Isolation of CD8+ and CD4+ T cells was performed negatively, whereas enrichment of TEMRA cells was done by FACS. The data stem from a study of CD8 T cells in Susac syndrome. The CDR3 extends over 13 amino acids. With 2 bases removed from V and 8 bases from J, the gap between germline ends came to 12 bases. Germline V gives CDR1 SGHTA, CDR2 FQGTGA.

The clonotype was recovered from a human donor with multiple sclerosis. This chain connects TRBV7-3 to TRBJ1-1; D uncertain. The sample comprised CD8+ T cells from PBMCs. CDR3 coding DNA: TGTGCCAGCAGCTTATCGGACGCCCGAGAAGCTTTCTTT. It translates to CASSLSDAREAFF.